One sample yielded the 26 T cell receptor beta chains listed below, sequenced in a study of blood T cell repertoires in COVID-19. Clones were read by immunoSEQ multiplex PCR, and TCRdb kept only the in-frame ones, dropping some. Found here are around 100,000 clones, about nine tenths of them singletons; the top ten hold about 1.8%. The sequencing input was peripheral blood. The source of these receptors is a human donor with active COVID-19. The donor label of this sample is uncertain.

V is TRBV6-5 and J is TRBJ1-1, with TRBD1 matching 8 bases. The CDR3 sequence is 14 residues long. V shed 5 bases, J shed 4 bases, and the junction held 6 bases outside the gene matches. Germline values: CDR1 MNHEY, CDR2 SVGAGI. CDR3 amino acids: CASSPQDRATEAFF. The DNA for the CDR3 is TGTGCCAGCAGTCCACAGGACAGGGCCACTGAAGCTTTCTTT.

A single count supports this clone. This rearrangement joins TRBV7-2 to TRBJ2-6; the D gene is possibly TRBD1 (5 bases). V was cut by 5 bases and J by 0 bases, with 8 bases left in between. Per germline, CDR1 SGHTA and CDR2 FQGNSA. The CDR3 runs to 15 residues. The CDR3 loop is CASSRDSSGANVLTF. The CDR3 DNA follows: TGTGCCAGCAGCCGTGACAGCTCTGGGGCCAACGTCCTGACTTTC.

The CDR3 nucleotides read TGCGCCAGCAGCTTGGCCGGAGGAGACAGGGTTCTAGGCGGGGCCAACGTCCTGACTTTC. Translating gives CASSLAGGDRVLGGANVLTF. J is TRBJ2-6 and V is TRBV5-1, with 7 bases lining up with TRBD1. The CDR3 is 20 amino acids. The germline V gene has CDR1 SGHRS and CDR2 YFSETQ. V lost 0 bases and J lost 4; bases outside the gene matches: 16. The full variable domain, with the rest looked up from reference TRBV5-1 and TRBJ2-6, is KAGVTQTPRYLIKTRGQQVTLSCSPISGHRSVSWYQQTPGQGLQFLFEYFSETQRNKGNFPGRFSGRQFSNSRSEMNVSTLELGDSALYLCASSLAGGDRVLGGANVLTFGAGSRLTVL.

This clone was seen more than once but under ten times. V usage is TRBV14 and J usage is TRBJ1-1, with D possibly TRBD1 on 6 matching bases. V lost 4 bases and J lost 1, with 7 bases in between. Germline CDR1 is SGHDN and CDR2 is FVKESK. The CDR3 is 13 amino acids. CDR3 nucleotides: TGTGCCAGCAGCCTGACAGGGAACACTGAAGCTTTCTTT. Translated: CASSLTGNTEAFF.

This chain's CDR3 is CELYMPRERNEKLFF. DNA of the CDR3: TGTGAGCTTTACATGCCCCGAGAGAGGAATGAAAAACTGTTTTTT. The chain carries TRBV7-2 and TRBJ1-4, with no clear D. The CDR3 runs to 15 residues. Germline V gene lookup returns CDR1 SGHTA and CDR2 FQGNSA.

The sample holds one count of this clone. The genes are TRBV13 and TRBJ1-2; 9 nucleotides align to TRBD1. The CDR3 consists of 14 residues. V was pared by 4 bases and J by 5 bases, with 5 bases of the junction left unmatched. CDR1 and CDR2 from the germline V gene are PRHDT and FYEKMQ (reference sequence). CDR3 region: CASSSDRGFYGYTF. CDR3 in DNA: TGTGCCAGCAGCTCCGACAGGGGGTTTTATGGCTACACCTTC. Full variable domain (remainder filled in from reference TRBV13 and TRBJ1-2): AAGVIQSPRHLIKEKRETATLKCYPIPRHDTVYWYQQGPGQDPQFLISFYEKMQSDKGSIPDRFSAQQFSDYHSELNMSSLELGDSALYFCASSSDRGFYGYTFGSGTRLTVV.

This clone was seen only once. The J gene is TRBJ2-5, the V gene TRBV3-1 (or the pseudogene TRBV3-2); possibly TRBD2 for D (5 bases). V was shortened by 3 bases and J by 5 bases, with 16 bases between the two germline ends. Germline V lookup: CDR1 LGHDT, CDR2 YNNKEL (reference sequence). This CDR3 is 15 amino acids long. In nucleotides, the CDR3 is TGTGCCAGCAGCCAGCGGACTGGGCGAGGGGAGACCCAGTACTTC. Translated: CASSQRTGRGETQYF.

This clone was seen once. CDR3 residues: CASGGTGVLEQYF. In nucleotides, the CDR3 is TGTGCCAGCGGGGGGACAGGGGTTCTCGAGCAGTACTTC. The J gene is TRBJ2-7, the V gene TRBV2, with 10 positions matching TRBD1. V lost 8 bases and J lost 6; bases outside the gene matches: 7. Per germline, CDR1 SNHLY and CDR2 FYNNEI. This CDR3 has 13 amino acids.

V gene TRBV9 combines with J gene TRBJ1-5; 7 bases map to TRBD1. This CDR3 comprises 15 residues. After removal of 5 bases from V and 7 bases from J, the junction contained 12 bases not matched to a gene. Looked up from germline, CDR1 is SGDLS and CDR2 is YYNGEE. CDR3 residues: CASSATTDRLQPQHF. The CDR3 DNA reads TGTGCCAGCAGTGCTACTACGGACAGGTTACAGCCCCAGCATTTT.

This chain uses TRBV25-1 with TRBJ2-5, with 8 bases aligning to TRBD2. Germline CDR1 MGHDK, CDR2 SYGVNS. Trimming took 5 bases from V and 4 from J; bases not matched to a gene: 6. There are 14 residues in the CDR3. The DNA for the CDR3 is TGTGCCAGCAGTAACTACGGGGGGGGAGAGACCCAGTACTTC. It translates to CASSNYGGGETQYF.

This chain uses TRBV4-1 with TRBJ1-1; unclear D gene. V was shortened by 5 bases and J by 4 bases, with 14 bases between the two germline ends. This CDR3 contains 14 residues. CDR1 MGHRA and CDR2 YSYEKL come from the germline V gene. The CDR3 region has the DNA TGCGCCAGCAGCTCCCAACCCTCGGGCACTGAAGCTTTCTTT. Its protein product is CASSSQPSGTEAFF.

The chain couples TRBV6-4 to TRBJ2-7, with D possibly TRBD2 on 7 matching bases. The V gene lost 11 bases and the J gene lost 2 bases, with 19 bases spanning the gap. The CDR3 has 14 residues. CDR1 MRHNA and CDR2 SNTAGT come from the germline V gene. The CDR3 reads CALGGGAVTYEQYF. CDR3 nucleotide sequence: TGTGCCCTGGGTGGGGGGGCTGTCACCTACGAGCAGTACTTC.

The table lists this clone with a count of one. The V gene is TRBV6-2 or TRBV6-3, the J gene TRBJ2-1, with 8 bases matching TRBD2. Germline assignment: CDR1 MNHEY and CDR2 SVGEGT. This CDR3 has 15 amino acids. V lost 4 bases to trimming and J lost 9 bases; unmatched junction nucleotides: 11. CDR3 region: CASSFPGLEDGEQFF. The CDR3 region has the DNA TGTGCCAGCAGTTTTCCGGGACTAGAGGACGGTGAGCAGTTCTTC.

V gene TRBV28 combines with J gene TRBJ1-3; no clear D. Trimming pared 2 bases from V and 0 bases from J, leaving 17 bases between. The CDR3 totals 18 residues. Germline values: CDR1 MDHEN, CDR2 SYDVKM. The CDR3 DNA follows: TGTGCCAGCAGTTTAATTAGTGGGCGGGTGAGCTCTGGAAACACCATATATTTT. Its translation: CASSLISGRVSSGNTIYF. Based on the CDR3 plus reference TRBV28 and TRBJ1-3, the full variable domain is DVKVTQSSRYLVKRTGEKVFLECVQDMDHENMFWYRQDPGLGLRLIYFSYDVKMKEKGDIPEGYSVSREKKERFSLILESASTNQTSMYLCASSLISGRVSSGNTIYFGEGSWLTVV.

The rearrangement links TRBV7-6 to TRBJ2-7, with TRBD2 matching 8 bases. Trimming removed 2 bases from V and 0 bases from J; junction bases left unmatched: 3. This CDR3 contains 15 residues. Germline V gives CDR1 SGHVS, CDR2 FNYEAQ. Here the CDR3 DNA reads TGTGCCAGCAGCTTAAGCGGGGGTAGCTCCTACGAGCAGTACTTC. Translated: CASSLSGGSSYEQYF.

This clone was recorded a few times. V gene TRBV6-5 combines with J gene TRBJ1-2; weak D call: TRBD1 (5 bases). Germline CDR1 and CDR2: MNHEY and SVGAGI. This CDR3 comprises 15 residues. V was trimmed by 7 bases and J by 4 bases, leaving 19 bases between them. CDR3 DNA sequence: TGTGCCAGCACTACAGGCGGGAGGGGCGGCTATGGCTACACCTTC. Amino acid sequence: CASTTGGRGGYGYTF.

The chain carries TRBV24-1 and TRBJ2-1; D remains unclear. Per the germline V gene, CDR1 is KGHDR and CDR2 is SFDVKD. Trimming took off 6 bases at V and 10 bases at J, with 9 bases between the two ends. CDR3 length equals 11 residues. CDR3 region: CATSKKQEQFF. The CDR3 DNA reads as TGTGCCACCAGTAAAAAGCAAGAGCAGTTCTTC.

CDR3 sequence reads: CASSLLAGVGNEQFF. CDR3 coding DNA: TGTGCCAGCAGCCTACTAGCGGGGGTAGGGAATGAGCAGTTCTTC. This rearrangement joins TRBV14 to TRBJ2-1, with 11 bases aligning to TRBD2. The CDR3 consists of 15 residues. J was trimmed by 7 bases and V by 4 bases; bases with no gene match: 6. CDR1 is SGHDN and CDR2 is FVKESK in the germline V gene.

This clone was seen only once. This chain links TRBV6-2 or TRBV6-3 with TRBJ2-1; TRBD2 matches at 12 bases. The CDR3 length is 14 residues. Germline loops: CDR1 MNHEY, CDR2 SVGEGT. The V and J ends lost 4 bases and 7 bases, in that order; junction bases with no gene match: 2. CDR3 amino acids: CASSSSGGGNEQFF. Written as DNA, the CDR3 is TGTGCCAGCAGTTCTAGCGGGGGGGGTAATGAGCAGTTCTTC.

This chain joins TRBV4-3 and TRBJ2-1, with 12 bases fitting TRBD1. V shed 3 bases and J 8 bases; nucleotides not matched to a gene: 5. CDR3 length: 15 residues. CDR1 is LGHNA, CDR2 YSLEER, per germline. DNA for the CDR3: TGCGCCAGCAGCCACTCCGGGACAGGGGGCTATGAGCAGTTCTTC. This sequence encodes CASSHSGTGGYEQFF.

This chain connects TRBV7-3 to TRBJ2-5; maybe TRBD1 (5 bases). Trimming took off 0 bases at V and 4 bases at J, with 12 bases between the two ends. CDR3 length equals 15 residues. Germline assignment: CDR1 SGHTA and CDR2 FQGTGA. The CDR3 region has the DNA TGTGCCAGCAGCTTAACTGCCGACAGAAGAGAGACCCAGTACTTC. The encoded protein is CASSLTADRRETQYF.

The chain is built from TRBV9 and TRBJ2-3; weak D call: TRBD2 (6 bases). The germline CDR1 and CDR2 sequences are SGDLS and YYNGEE. V lost 3 bases to trimming and J lost 4 bases, with 15 bases between them. CDR3 size: 15 residues. The CDR3 DNA is TGTGCCAGCAGCGCTCAGCGGGCGGGGCCAGATACGCAGTATTTT. Protein sequence: CASSAQRAGPDTQYF.

This chain joins TRBV19 and TRBJ2-1; 8 bases map to TRBD2. The CDR3 covers 15 residues. Looked up from germline, CDR1 is LNHDA and CDR2 is SQIVND (reference sequence). After removal of 7 bases from V and 2 bases from J, the junction contained 7 bases not matched to a gene. The CDR3 nucleotides read TGTGCCAGTACCGTCGGGGGGGGGACCTACAATGAGCAGTTCTTC. Amino acids: CASTVGGGTYNEQFF.

This sequence joins TRBV6-5 and TRBJ2-5; 8 nucleotides match TRBD2. The CDR3 consists of 15 residues. CDR1 and CDR2 from the germline V gene are MNHEY and SVGAGI. Unmatched junction bases numbered 10, after V lost 6 bases and J lost 4 bases. The CDR3 sequence: CASRVAGPPLETQYF. DNA of the CDR3: TGTGCCAGCAGAGTAGCGGGGCCGCCGTTAGAGACCCAGTACTTC.

The J gene is TRBJ1-6, the V gene TRBV7-3; 9 bases match TRBD1. Germline V gives CDR1 SGHTA, CDR2 FQGTGA. The junction had 4 bases not matched to a gene; V was cut back by 4 bases and J by 9 bases. CDR3 length: 14 amino acids. CDR3 amino acids: CASSSGTGTSPLHF. CDR3 nucleotide sequence: TGTGCCAGCAGCTCTGGGACAGGGACTTCACCCCTCCACTTT.

This clone was seen a handful of times. The V gene is TRBV20-1, the J gene TRBJ1-2; tentatively, D is TRBD1 (6 bases). Per germline, CDR1 DFQATT and CDR2 SNEGSKA (reference sequence). This CDR3 has 10 amino acids. V dropped 5 bases and J dropped 7 bases, with 8 bases sitting between them. The CDR3 region is CSALQGGYTF. The CDR3 nucleotides read TGCAGTGCTTTACAGGGTGGCTACACCTTC.